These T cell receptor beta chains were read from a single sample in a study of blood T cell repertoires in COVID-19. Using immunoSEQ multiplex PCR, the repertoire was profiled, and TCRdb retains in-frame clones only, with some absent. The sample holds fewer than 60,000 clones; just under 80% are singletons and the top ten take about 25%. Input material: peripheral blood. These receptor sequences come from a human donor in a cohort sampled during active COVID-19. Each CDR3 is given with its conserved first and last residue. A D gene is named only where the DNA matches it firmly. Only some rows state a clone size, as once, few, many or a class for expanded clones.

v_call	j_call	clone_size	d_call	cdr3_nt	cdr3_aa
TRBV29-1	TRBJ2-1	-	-	TGCAGCGTTGACAGGGGACCCTACAATGAGCAGTTCTTC	CSVDRGPYNEQFF
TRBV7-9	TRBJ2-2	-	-	TGTGCCAGCAGCTTATCCGGGTACACCGGGGAGCTGTTTTTT	CASSLSGYTGELFF
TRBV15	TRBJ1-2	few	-	TGTGCCACCAGCAGAGGCTTGGCGGATAACTATGGCTACACCTTC	CATSRGLADNYGYTF
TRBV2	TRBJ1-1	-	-	TGTGCCAGCAGGGGCGTGAACACTGAAGCTTTCTTT	CASRGVNTEAFF
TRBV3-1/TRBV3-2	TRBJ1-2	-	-	TGTGCCAGCAGCCAAGGCGGTAGCTCTGGCTACACCTTC	CASSQGGSSGYTF
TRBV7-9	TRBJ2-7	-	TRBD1	TGTGCCAGCAGCAAGAGGGACAGGAGACCCTACGAGCAGTACTTC	CASSKRDRRPYEQYF
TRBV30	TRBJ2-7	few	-	TGTGCCTGGAGTAGAGGCCCCTACGAGCAGTACTTC	CAWSRGPYEQYF
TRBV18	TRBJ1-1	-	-	TGTGCCAGCTCCCACAACCCCACTGAAGCTTTCTTT	CASSHNPTEAFF
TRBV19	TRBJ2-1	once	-	TGTGCCAGTAGTATAGACGTGCGGGGCGCCTACAATGAGCAGTTCTTC	CASSIDVRGAYNEQFF
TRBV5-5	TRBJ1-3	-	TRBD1	TGTGCCAGCAGCGGAAGACAGGGAGGAACTGGAAACACCATATATTTT	CASSGRQGGTGNTIYF
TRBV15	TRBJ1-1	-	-	TGTGCCACCGGGCGGGGAATGAACACTGAAGCTTTCTTT	CATGRGMNTEAFF
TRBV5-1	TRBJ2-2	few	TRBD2	TGCGCCAGCAGAGCTAGCGGGAGCCCGGGCACCGGGGAGCTGTTTTTT	CASRASGSPGTGELFF
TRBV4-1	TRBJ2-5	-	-	TGCGCCAGCAGCCAACTACTCCGGACTCGTTACCAAGAGACCCAGTACTTC	CASSQLLRTRYQETQYF
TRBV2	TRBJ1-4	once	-	TGTGCCAGCAGTCGGTCCCGGGATCTTGGTGAAAAACTGTTTTTT	CASSRSRDLGEKLFF
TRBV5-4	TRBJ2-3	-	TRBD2	TGTGCCAGCAGCAACGGACTAGCGGGATTCGCAGATACGCAGTATTTT	CASSNGLAGFADTQYF
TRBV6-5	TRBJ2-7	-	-	TGTGCCATCCAATGGAGCAGGGAGGCGGTGGGGCAGTACTTC	CAIQWSREAVGQYF
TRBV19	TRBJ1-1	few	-	TGTGCCAGTAGTAGTAGGGGTACTGAAGCTTTCTTT	CASSSRGTEAFF
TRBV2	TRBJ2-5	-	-	TGTGCCAGCAGTGAGCGGGAGACCCAGTACTTC	CASSERETQYF
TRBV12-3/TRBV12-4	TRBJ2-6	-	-	TGTGCCAGCAGTAAGCTCGGGGCCAACGTCCTGACTTTC	CASSKLGANVLTF
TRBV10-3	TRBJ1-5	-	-	TGTGCCATCAGTGAGCAAAGCAATCAGCCCCAGCATTTT	CAISEQSNQPQHF
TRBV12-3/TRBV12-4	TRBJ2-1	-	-	TGTGCCAGCAGCCAGTACAATGAGCAGTTCTTC	CASSQYNEQFF
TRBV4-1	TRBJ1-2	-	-	TGCGCCAGCAGCCAAGTTTCTAACGGCTATGGCTACACCTTC	CASSQVSNGYGYTF
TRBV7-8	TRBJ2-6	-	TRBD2	TGTGCCAGCAGCCCCCCAAGCGGGAGAGGAGGGGCCAACGTCCTGACTTTC	CASSPPSGRGGANVLTF
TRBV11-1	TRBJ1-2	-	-	TGTGCCAGCAGCTTTGATCGCCGGAACTATGGCTACACCTTC	CASSFDRRNYGYTF
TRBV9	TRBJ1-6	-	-	TGTGCCAGCACCAGAGCGAGCTCCTATAATTCACCCCTCCACTTT	CASTRASSYNSPLHF
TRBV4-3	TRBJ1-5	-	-	TGCGCCAGCAGCCAAGTCCACGCAGGGCCCAATCAGCCCCAGCATTTT	CASSQVHAGPNQPQHF
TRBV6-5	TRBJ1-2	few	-	TGTGCCGCTAATGGACTCCTTTCTGGCTACACCTTC	CAANGLLSGYTF
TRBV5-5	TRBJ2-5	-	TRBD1	TGTGCCAGCAGCCCGGACAGGCAAGAGACCCAGTACTTC	CASSPDRQETQYF
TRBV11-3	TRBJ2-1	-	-	TGTGCCAGCAGCCCCGTGGGGGCAAATGAGCAGTTCTTC	CASSPVGANEQFF
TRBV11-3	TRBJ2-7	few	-	TGTGCCAGCAGCTTAAATTATCAGGGTCGGAGCGAGCAGTACTTC	CASSLNYQGRSEQYF
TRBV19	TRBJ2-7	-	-	TGTGCCAGTAAGCGAGGGGCAGGGGCGGCCTACGAGCAGTACTTC	CASKRGAGAAYEQYF
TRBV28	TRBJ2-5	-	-	TGTGCCAGCAGTATGCCCGGAGTAGGCGGTGGGACCCAGTACTTC	CASSMPGVGGGTQYF
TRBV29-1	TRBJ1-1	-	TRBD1	TGCAGCGTTGAATACAGGGGGCTTTTGACTGAAGCTTTCTTT	CSVEYRGLLTEAFF
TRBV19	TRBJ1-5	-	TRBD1	TGTGCCAGTAGTTTCTCGGGACAGGGGAGTAATCAGCCCCAGCATTTT	CASSFSGQGSNQPQHF
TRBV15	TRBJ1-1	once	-	TGTGCCACCAGCGCCCATCCGCTGAAGGGGCCGAACACTGAAGCTTTCTTT	CATSAHPLKGPNTEAFF
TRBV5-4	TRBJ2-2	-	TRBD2	TGTGCCAGCAGCCCCCAGGCACTAGCGCTCACCGGGGAGCTGTTTTTT	CASSPQALALTGELFF
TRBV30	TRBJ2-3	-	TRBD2	TGTGCCTGGAGTGCGGCTAGCGGTAGCACAGATACGCAGTATTTT	CAWSAASGSTDTQYF
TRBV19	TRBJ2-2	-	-	TGTGCCAGTAGTATGGGAGGGGGGTGGACCACCGGGGAGCTGTTTTTT	CASSMGGGWTTGELFF
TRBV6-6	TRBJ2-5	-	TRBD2	TGTGCCAGCAGTTACGGATCTAGCGGGAGGAGGGAGACCCAGTACTTC	CASSYGSSGRRETQYF
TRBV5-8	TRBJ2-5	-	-	TGTGCCAGCAGCTTGGAGAGTTCAGGGTACTTGACCCAGTACTTC	CASSLESSGYLTQYF
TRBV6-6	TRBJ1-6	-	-	TGTGCCAGCAACACGGGACTATGGGATTCACCCCTCCACTTT	CASNTGLWDSPLHF
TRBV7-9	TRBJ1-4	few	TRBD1	TGTGCCAGCAGCCCTGGACAGGGGGCCTATTATGAAAAACTGTTTTTT	CASSPGQGAYYEKLFF
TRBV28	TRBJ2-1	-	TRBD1	TGTGCCAGCAGTTCGGGACAGGGGCACTACAATGAGCAGTTCTTC	CASSSGQGHYNEQFF
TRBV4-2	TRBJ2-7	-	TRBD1	TGTGCCAGCAGCCAGGGCTCCCCGGGACAGGGGGCCTACGAGCAGTACTTC	CASSQGSPGQGAYEQYF
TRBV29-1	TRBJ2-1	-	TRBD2	TGCAGCGTTCACTCCGGGACTAGCGTCCTAAATGAGCAGTTCTTC	CSVHSGTSVLNEQFF
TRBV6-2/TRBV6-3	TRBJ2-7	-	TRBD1	TGTGCCAGCAGTTACAGGGGGCGTCTCTCCTACGAGCAGTACTTC	CASSYRGRLSYEQYF
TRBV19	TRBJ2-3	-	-	TGTGCCAGTAGTAATGCCGCGGGGCGCGGGGGCGTCTTCGATACGCAGTATTTT	CASSNAAGRGGVFDTQYF
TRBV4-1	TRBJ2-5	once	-	TGCGCCAGCAGCCAAGATGGGGCCCGCTTTGAGACCCAGTACTTC	CASSQDGARFETQYF
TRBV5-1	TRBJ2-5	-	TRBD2	TGCGCCAGCAGCTTGATCGCTAGCGGGGGGGAGACCCAGTACTTC	CASSLIASGGETQYF
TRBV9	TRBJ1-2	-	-	TGTGCCAGCAGCGCGACCCCTGAGAGGGCCTACTATGGCTACACCTTC	CASSATPERAYYGYTF
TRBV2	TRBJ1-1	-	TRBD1	TGTGCCAGCAGCCAGACAGGGGGCATGACTGAAGCTTTCTTT	CASSQTGGMTEAFF
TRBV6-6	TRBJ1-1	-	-	TGTGCCAGCAGTCGCCAGGGGAACACTGAAGCTTTCTTT	CASSRQGNTEAFF
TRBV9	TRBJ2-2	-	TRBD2	TGTGCCAGCAGCGTTAGCGGGAGGGTGGACACCGGGGAGCTGTTTTTT	CASSVSGRVDTGELFF